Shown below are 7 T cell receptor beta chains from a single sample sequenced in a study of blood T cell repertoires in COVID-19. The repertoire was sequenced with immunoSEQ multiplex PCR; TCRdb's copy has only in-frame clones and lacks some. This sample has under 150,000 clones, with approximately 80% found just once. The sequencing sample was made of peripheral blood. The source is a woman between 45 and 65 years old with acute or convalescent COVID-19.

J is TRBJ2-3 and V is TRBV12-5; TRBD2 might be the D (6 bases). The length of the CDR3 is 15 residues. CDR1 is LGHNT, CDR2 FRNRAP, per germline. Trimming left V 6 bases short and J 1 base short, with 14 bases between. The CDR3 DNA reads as TGTGCTAGTGGCCGAGCCAGGGAGGGCACAGATACGCAGTATTTT. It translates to CASGRAREGTDTQYF.

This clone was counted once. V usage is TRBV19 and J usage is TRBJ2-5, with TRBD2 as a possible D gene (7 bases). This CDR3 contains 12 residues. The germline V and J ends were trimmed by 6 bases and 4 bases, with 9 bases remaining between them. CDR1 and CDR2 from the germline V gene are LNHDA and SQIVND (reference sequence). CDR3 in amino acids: CASRGGRETQYF. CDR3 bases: TGTGCCAGTAGGGGGGGGCGAGAGACCCAGTACTTC.

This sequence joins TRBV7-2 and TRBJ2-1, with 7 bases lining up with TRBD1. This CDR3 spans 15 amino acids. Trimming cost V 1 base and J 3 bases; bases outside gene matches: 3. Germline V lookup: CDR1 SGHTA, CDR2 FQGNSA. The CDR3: CASSLGTGFYNEQFF. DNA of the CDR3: TGTGCCAGCAGCTTAGGGACAGGTTTCTACAATGAGCAGTTCTTC.

In DNA, the CDR3 is TGTGCCAGCAGTGAGCGGGCGGGGGTGCAGTTCTTC. This gives the protein CASSERAGVQFF. The genes are TRBV2 and TRBJ2-1, with 7 bases identical to TRBD2. This CDR3 has 12 residues. Germline V gene sequence: CDR1 SNHLY, CDR2 FYNNEI. Trimming took 3 bases from V and 12 from J; bases not matched to a gene: 5.

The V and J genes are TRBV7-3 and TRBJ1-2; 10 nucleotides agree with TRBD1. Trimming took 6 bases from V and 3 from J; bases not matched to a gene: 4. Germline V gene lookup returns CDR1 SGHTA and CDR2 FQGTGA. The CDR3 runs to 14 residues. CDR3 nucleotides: TGTGCCAGCAGTTCCGGGACAGGGGACTATGGCTACACCTTC. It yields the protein CASSSGTGDYGYTF.

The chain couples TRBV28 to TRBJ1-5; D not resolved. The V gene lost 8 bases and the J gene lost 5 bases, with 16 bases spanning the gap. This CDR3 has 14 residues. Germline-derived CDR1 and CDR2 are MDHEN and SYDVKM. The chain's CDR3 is CASRGFRFDQPQHF. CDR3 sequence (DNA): TGTGCCAGCCGGGGATTCAGGTTTGATCAGCCCCAGCATTTT. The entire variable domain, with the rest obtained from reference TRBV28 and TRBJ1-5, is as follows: DVKVTQSSRYLVKRTGEKVFLECVQDMDHENMFWYRQDPGLGLRLIYFSYDVKMKEKGDIPEGYSVSREKKERFSLILESASTNQTSMYLCASRGFRFDQPQHFGDGTRLSIL.

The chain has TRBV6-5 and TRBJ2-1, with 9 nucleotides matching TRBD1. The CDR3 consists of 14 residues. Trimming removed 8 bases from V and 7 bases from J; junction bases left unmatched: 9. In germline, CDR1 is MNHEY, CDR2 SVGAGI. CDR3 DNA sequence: TGTGCCAGCCCCCCAGGACAGGGGTGGAATGAGCAGTTCTTC. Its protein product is CASPPGQGWNEQFF.